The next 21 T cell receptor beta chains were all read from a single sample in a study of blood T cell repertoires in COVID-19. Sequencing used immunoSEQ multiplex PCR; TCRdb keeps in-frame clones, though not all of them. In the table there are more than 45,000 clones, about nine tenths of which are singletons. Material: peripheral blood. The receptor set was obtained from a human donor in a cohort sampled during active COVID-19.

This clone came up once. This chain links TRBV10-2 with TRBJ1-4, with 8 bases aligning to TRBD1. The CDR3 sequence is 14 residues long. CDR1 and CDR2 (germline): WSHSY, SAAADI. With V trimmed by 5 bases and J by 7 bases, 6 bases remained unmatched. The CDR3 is CASSTRGLREKLFF. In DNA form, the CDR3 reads TGCGCCAGCAGTACCAGGGGGCTTCGTGAAAAACTGTTTTTT.

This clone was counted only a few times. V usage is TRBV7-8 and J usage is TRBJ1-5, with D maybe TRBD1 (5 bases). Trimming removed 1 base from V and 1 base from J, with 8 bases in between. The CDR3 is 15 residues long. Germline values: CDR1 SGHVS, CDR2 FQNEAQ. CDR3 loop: CASSLVRASNQPQHF. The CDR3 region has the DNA TGTGCCAGCAGCTTAGTCAGGGCGAGCAATCAGCCCCAGCATTTT. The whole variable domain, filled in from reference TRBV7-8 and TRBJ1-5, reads GAGVSQSPRYKVAKRGQDVALRCDPISGHVSLFWYQQALGQGPEFLTYFQNEAQLDKSGLPSDRFFAERPEGSVSTLKIQRTQQEDSAVYLCASSLVRASNQPQHFGDGTRLSIL.

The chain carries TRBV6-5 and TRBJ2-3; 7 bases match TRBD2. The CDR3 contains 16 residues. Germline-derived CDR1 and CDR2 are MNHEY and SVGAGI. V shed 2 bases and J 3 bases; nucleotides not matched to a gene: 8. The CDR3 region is CASSYGVREGTDTQYF. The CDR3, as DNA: TGTGCCAGCAGTTACGGTGTGAGGGAGGGGACAGATACGCAGTATTTT.

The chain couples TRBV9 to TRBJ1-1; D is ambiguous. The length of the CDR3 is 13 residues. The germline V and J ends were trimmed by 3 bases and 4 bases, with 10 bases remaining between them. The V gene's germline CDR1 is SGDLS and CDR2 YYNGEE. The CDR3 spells CASSGPGGTEAFF. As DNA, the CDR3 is TGTGCCAGCAGCGGCCCCGGTGGCACTGAAGCTTTCTTT.

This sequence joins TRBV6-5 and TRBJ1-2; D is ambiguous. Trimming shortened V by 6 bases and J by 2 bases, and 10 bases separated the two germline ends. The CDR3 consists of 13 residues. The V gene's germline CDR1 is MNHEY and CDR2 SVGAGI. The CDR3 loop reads CASSEIGNYGYTF. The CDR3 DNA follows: TGTGCCAGCAGCGAGATCGGGAACTATGGCTACACCTTC.

CDR3 sequence (DNA): TGCGCCAGCAGTGAGTTTGGACAGGGGGATAAGTTCTTC. Translated: CASSEFGQGDKFF. The chain recombines TRBV10-1 with TRBJ2-1, with 10 bases that match TRBD1. The CDR3 runs to 13 residues. Germline trimming cut 1 base from V and 14 bases from J; bases unmatched to any gene: 5. CDR1 is WNHNN, CDR2 SYGVQD, per germline (reference sequence).

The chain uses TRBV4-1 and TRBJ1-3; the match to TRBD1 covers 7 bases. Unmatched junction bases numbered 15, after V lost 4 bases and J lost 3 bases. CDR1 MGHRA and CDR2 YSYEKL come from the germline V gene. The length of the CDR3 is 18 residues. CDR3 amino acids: CASSRARSDRVSGNTIYF. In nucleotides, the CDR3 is TGCGCCAGCAGCCGCGCAAGAAGTGACAGGGTTAGTGGAAACACCATATATTTT.

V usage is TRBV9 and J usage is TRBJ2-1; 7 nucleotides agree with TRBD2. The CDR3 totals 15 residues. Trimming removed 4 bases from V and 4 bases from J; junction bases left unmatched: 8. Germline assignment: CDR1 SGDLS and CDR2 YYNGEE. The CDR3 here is CASSTPGGVYNEQFF. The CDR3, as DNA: TGTGCCAGCAGCACCCCTGGGGGGGTTTACAATGAGCAGTTCTTC. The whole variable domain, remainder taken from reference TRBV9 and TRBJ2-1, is DSGVTQTPKHLITATGQRVTLRCSPRSGDLSVYWYQQSLDQGLQFLIQYYNGEERAKGNILERFSAQQFPDLHSELNLSSLELGDSALYFCASSTPGGVYNEQFFGPGTRLTVL.

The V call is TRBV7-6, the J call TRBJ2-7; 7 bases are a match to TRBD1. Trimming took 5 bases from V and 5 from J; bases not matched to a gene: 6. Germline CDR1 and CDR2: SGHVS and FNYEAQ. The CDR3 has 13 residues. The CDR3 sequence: CASSPTGVDEQYF. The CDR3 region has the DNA TGTGCCAGCAGCCCAACAGGGGTGGACGAGCAGTACTTC. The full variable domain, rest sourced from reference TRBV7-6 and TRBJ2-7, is GAGVSQSPRYKVTKRGQDVALRCDPISGHVSLYWYRQALGQGPEFLTYFNYEAQQDKSGLPNDRFSAERPEGSISTLTIQRTEQRDSAMYRCASSPTGVDEQYFGPGTRLTVT.

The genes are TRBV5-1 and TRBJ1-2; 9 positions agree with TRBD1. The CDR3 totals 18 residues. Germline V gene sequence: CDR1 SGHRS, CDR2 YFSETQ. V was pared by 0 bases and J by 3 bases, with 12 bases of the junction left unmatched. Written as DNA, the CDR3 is TGCGCCAGCAGCTTGGGACCCCGTGAAGGACAGGGGCACTATGGCTACACCTTC. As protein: CASSLGPREGQGHYGYTF.

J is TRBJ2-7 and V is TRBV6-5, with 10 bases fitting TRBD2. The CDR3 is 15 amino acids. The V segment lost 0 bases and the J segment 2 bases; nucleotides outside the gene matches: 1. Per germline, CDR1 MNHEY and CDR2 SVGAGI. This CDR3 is CASSYSSGRAYEQYF. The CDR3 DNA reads TGTGCCAGCAGTTACTCGAGCGGGAGGGCCTACGAGCAGTACTTC.

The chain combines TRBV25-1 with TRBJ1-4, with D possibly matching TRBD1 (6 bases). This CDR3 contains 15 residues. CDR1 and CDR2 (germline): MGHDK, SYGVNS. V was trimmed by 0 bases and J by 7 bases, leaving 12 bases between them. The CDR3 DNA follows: TGTGCCAGCAGTGAATATCAGGGGATGCTTGAAAAACTGTTTTTT. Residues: CASSEYQGMLEKLFF.

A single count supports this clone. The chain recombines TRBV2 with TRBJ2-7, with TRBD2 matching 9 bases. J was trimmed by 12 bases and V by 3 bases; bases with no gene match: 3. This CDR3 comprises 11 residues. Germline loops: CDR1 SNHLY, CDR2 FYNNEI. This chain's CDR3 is CASSETSGRYF. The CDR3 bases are TGTGCCAGCAGTGAGACTAGCGGTCGGTACTTC. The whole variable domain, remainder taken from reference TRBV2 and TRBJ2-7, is EPEVTQTPSHQVTQMGQEVILRCVPISNHLYFYWYRQILGQKVEFLVSFYNNEISEKSEIFDDQFSVERPDGSNFTLKIRSTKLEDSAMYFCASSETSGRYFGPGTRLTVT.

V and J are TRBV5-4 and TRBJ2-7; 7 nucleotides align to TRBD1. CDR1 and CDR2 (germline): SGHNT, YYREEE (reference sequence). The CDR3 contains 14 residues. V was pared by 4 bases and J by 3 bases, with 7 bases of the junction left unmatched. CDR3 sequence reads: CASSNQGQDYEQYF. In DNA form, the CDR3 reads TGTGCCAGCAGCAACCAAGGACAGGACTACGAGCAGTACTTC.

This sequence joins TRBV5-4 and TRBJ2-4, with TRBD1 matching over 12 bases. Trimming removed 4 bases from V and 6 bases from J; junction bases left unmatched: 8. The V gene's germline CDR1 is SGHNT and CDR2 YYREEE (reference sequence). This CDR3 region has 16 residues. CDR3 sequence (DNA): TGTGCCAGCAGCGACCGGGACAGGGGGCGCGGAAACATTCAGTACTTC. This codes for CASSDRDRGRGNIQYF.

For the CDR3, the DNA is TGTGCCTGGAGTGCCTTACAGGGGTACAACACTGAAGCTTTCTTT. It codes for CAWSALQGYNTEAFF. The chain carries TRBV30 and TRBJ1-1; 7 nucleotides align to TRBD1. J gave up 2 bases and V 1 base, and 7 bases lay outside the gene matches. This CDR3 region has 15 residues. Germline CDR1 and CDR2: GTSNPN and SVGIG (reference sequence).

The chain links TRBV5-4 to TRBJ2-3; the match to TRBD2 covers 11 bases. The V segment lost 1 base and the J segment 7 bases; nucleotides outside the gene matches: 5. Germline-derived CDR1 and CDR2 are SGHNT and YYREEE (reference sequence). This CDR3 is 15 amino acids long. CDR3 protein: CASSLTSGSVNTQYF. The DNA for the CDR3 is TGTGCCAGCAGCTTGACTAGCGGGAGCGTCAATACGCAGTATTTT.

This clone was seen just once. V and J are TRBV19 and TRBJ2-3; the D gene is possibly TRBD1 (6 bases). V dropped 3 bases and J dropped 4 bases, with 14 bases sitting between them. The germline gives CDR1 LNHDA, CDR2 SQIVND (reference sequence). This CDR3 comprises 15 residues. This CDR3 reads CASSIGGSKADTQYF. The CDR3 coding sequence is TGTGCCAGTAGTATTGGGGGCTCAAAAGCAGATACGCAGTATTTT.

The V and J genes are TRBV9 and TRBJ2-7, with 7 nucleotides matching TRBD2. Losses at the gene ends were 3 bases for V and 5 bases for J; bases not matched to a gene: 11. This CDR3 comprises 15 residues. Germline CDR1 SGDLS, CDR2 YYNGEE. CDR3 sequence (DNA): TGTGCCAGCAGCGCCGACTTGCGGGGGATAGACGAGCAGTACTTC. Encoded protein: CASSADLRGIDEQYF.

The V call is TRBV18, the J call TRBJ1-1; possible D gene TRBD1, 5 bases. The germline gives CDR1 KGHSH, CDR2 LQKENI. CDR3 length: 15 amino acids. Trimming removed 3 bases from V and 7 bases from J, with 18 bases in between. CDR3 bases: TGTGCCAGCTCACCGGGGAGGGGTTATTTGAGTGAAGCTTTCTTT. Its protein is CASSPGRGYLSEAFF.

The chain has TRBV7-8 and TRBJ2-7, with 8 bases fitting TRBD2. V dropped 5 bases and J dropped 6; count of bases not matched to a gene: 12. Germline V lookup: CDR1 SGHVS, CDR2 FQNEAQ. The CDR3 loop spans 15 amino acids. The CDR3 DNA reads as TGTGCCAGCAGCCTGGGGGGAGCGGGAGCGGGCGAGCAGTACTTC. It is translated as CASSLGGAGAGEQYF.